This is a list of T cell receptor beta chains from one sample in a study of blood T cell repertoires in COVID-19. Clones were read by immunoSEQ multiplex PCR, and TCRdb kept only the in-frame ones, dropping some. Among tens of thousands of clones, about 74% were seen once, and the ten largest hold around 2.6%. Material for sequencing was peripheral blood. Receptors were obtained from a human donor with acute or convalescent COVID-19. The donor label of this sample is uncertain. CDR3s include the opening cysteine and the closing phenylalanine or tryptophan. A D gene is named only where the DNA matches it firmly. Part of the rows lack a size; the others show once, few, many or a class for expanded clones.

v_gene	abundance	d_gene	j_gene	CDR3aa	CDR3nt
TRBV5-4	NA	TRBD1	TRBJ2-3	CASSLGTGFLGTQYF	TGTGCCAGCAGCTTGGGGACAGGTTTTCTTGGTACGCAGTATTTT
TRBV5-1	NA	NA	TRBJ1-1	CASSPLGLEAFF	TGCGCCAGCAGCCCTTTGGGCCTCGAAGCTTTCTTT
TRBV5-4	NA	TRBD1	TRBJ1-1	CASRRDRANTEAFF	TGTGCCAGCAGAAGGGACAGAGCGAACACTGAAGCTTTCTTT
TRBV19	NA	NA	TRBJ2-5	CASSISSGFGGETQYF	TGTGCCAGTAGTATCTCATCAGGTTTTGGTGGGGAGACCCAGTACTTC
TRBV5-1	few	NA	TRBJ1-1	CASRAGQNTEAFF	TGCGCCAGCAGGGCGGGCCAGAACACTGAAGCTTTCTTT
TRBV6-2/TRBV6-3	NA	TRBD1	TRBJ1-5	CASSYSHDRVGSKVQPQHF	TGTGCCAGCAGTTACTCTCACGACAGGGTTGGGTCCAAGGTTCAGCCCCAGCATTTT
TRBV15	NA	NA	TRBJ2-6	CATSRGGSGANVLTF	TGTGCCACCAGCAGAGGAGGCTCTGGGGCCAACGTCCTGACTTTC
TRBV24-1	NA	TRBD2	TRBJ2-7	CATSDPGGGTYEQYF	TGTGCCACCAGTGATCCTGGGGGGGGGACCTACGAGCAGTACTTC
TRBV27	NA	TRBD1	TRBJ1-6	CASSLWTGDSPLHF	TGTGCCAGCAGTTTATGGACAGGGGATTCACCCCTCCACTTT
TRBV4-1	NA	NA	TRBJ1-6	CASSLGYGSNSPLHF	TGCGCCAGCAGCCTCGGGTACGGGTCGAATTCACCCCTCCACTTT
TRBV2	NA	NA	TRBJ2-3	CASSVGSGTDTQYF	TGTGCCAGCAGTGTTGGTAGCGGCACAGATACGCAGTATTTT
TRBV12-3/TRBV12-4	NA	TRBD1	TRBJ2-1	CASSPGQGSEQFF	TGTGCCAGCAGTCCCGGACAGGGGAGTGAGCAGTTCTTC
TRBV29-1	NA	TRBD2	TRBJ2-1	CSSPGRRGTLEQFF	TGCAGCTCCCCCGGGAGGCGGGGGACCCTCGAGCAGTTCTTC
TRBV5-1	NA	NA	TRBJ2-3	CASSTNAGDTQYF	TGCGCCAGCAGTACAAACGCGGGAGATACGCAGTATTTT
TRBV9	NA	NA	TRBJ2-2	CATNPTGTATGELFF	TGTGCCACCAATCCCACCGGAACAGCAACCGGGGAGCTGTTTTTT
TRBV7-6	few	NA	TRBJ2-2	CASSLVQVHTGELFF	TGTGCCAGCAGCTTAGTCCAGGTCCACACCGGGGAGCTGTTTTTT
TRBV28	NA	NA	TRBJ2-7	CASSLGARAMQYF	TGTGCCAGCAGTTTAGGGGCCCGGGCGATGCAGTACTTC
TRBV24-1	NA	TRBD1	TRBJ1-2	CATSDLTGALGGYTF	TGTGCCACCAGTGATTTAACAGGGGCCCTGGGGGGCTACACCTTC
TRBV11-3	NA	NA	TRBJ2-2	CASSGDPRGTGELFF	TGTGCCAGCAGCGGCGACCCCAGAGGTACCGGGGAGCTGTTTTTT
TRBV2	few	TRBD1	TRBJ1-2	CASNGQGFYGYTF	TGTGCCAGCAACGGACAGGGATTCTATGGCTACACCTTC
TRBV6-4	NA	TRBD2	TRBJ2-3	CASSDLTSGRNTQYF	TGTGCCAGCAGTGACTTGACTAGCGGGAGAAATACGCAGTATTTT
TRBV18	NA	NA	TRBJ1-5	CASSPREGDVPQHF	TGTGCCAGCTCACCACGAGAGGGGGATGTGCCCCAGCATTTT
TRBV10-1	few	NA	TRBJ2-5	CASSDTVGAGETQYF	TGCGCCAGCAGTGATACCGTGGGGGCGGGAGAGACCCAGTACTTC
TRBV11-3	NA	NA	TRBJ2-5	CASSLGDSRDQETQYF	TGTGCCAGCAGCTTAGGGGACTCCAGAGACCAAGAGACCCAGTACTTC
TRBV5-8	NA	TRBD2	TRBJ2-3	CASSLGGGRAGDTQYF	TGTGCCAGCAGCTTGGGAGGCGGGAGGGCCGGAGATACGCAGTATTTT
TRBV7-9	NA	NA	TRBJ2-1	CASSATIQGREQFF	TGTGCCAGCAGCGCCACCATCCAGGGCCGTGAGCAGTTCTTC
TRBV4-2	few	NA	TRBJ2-6	CASSQARAGANVLTF	TGTGCCAGCAGCCAAGCCAGGGCTGGGGCCAACGTCCTGACTTTC
TRBV5-5	NA	TRBD1	TRBJ1-5	CASSPADRSNQPQHF	TGTGCCAGCAGCCCGGCGGACAGGAGCAATCAGCCCCAGCATTTT
TRBV24-1	NA	TRBD1	TRBJ2-3	CATSWTGAAGGTDTQYF	TGTGCCACCAGTTGGACAGGGGCCGCGGGGGGCACAGATACGCAGTATTTT
TRBV12-3/TRBV12-4	NA	NA	TRBJ1-2	CASSLAGAGYTF	TGTGCCAGCAGTTTAGCTGGAGCTGGCTACACCTTC
TRBV7-2	NA	TRBD2	TRBJ2-7	CASSSSSGRESYEQYF	TGTGCCAGCAGCTCGAGCAGCGGGAGGGAATCCTACGAGCAGTACTTC
TRBV7-9	NA	TRBD1	TRBJ1-5	CASSLGQGDNQPQHF	TGTGCCAGCAGCTTAGGACAGGGCGACAATCAGCCCCAGCATTTT
TRBV5-6	NA	NA	TRBJ1-1	CASSPTGSPEAFF	TGTGCCAGCAGCCCAACAGGGTCACCTGAAGCTTTCTTT
TRBV30	NA	TRBD2	TRBJ2-7	CASKREGPVEQYF	TGTGCCTCAAAGCGGGAGGGCCCGGTCGAGCAGTACTTC
TRBV5-4	NA	TRBD2	TRBJ2-7	CASRPWGISGTNEQYF	TGTGCCAGCCGGCCGTGGGGGATTAGCGGGACAAACGAGCAGTACTTC
TRBV5-8	NA	TRBD2	TRBJ2-1	CASCIGSGRFGQFF	TGTGCCAGCTGTATAGGTAGCGGGAGATTTGGGCAGTTCTTC
TRBV10-3	NA	NA	TRBJ2-5	CATQTPGQETQYF	TGTGCCACTCAGACACCGGGACAAGAGACCCAGTACTTC
TRBV3-1/TRBV3-2	NA	NA	TRBJ1-2	CASSQVRKGWEGYTF	TGTGCCAGCAGCCAAGTGCGAAAGGGATGGGAGGGCTACACCTTC
TRBV14	few	TRBD1	TRBJ2-3	CASSLDPGQGTDTQYF	TGTGCCAGCAGCCTCGATCCGGGACAGGGGACTGATACGCAGTATTTT
TRBV19	NA	TRBD2	TRBJ2-3	CASSITSGRPPRRTDTQYF	TGTGCCAGTAGTATAACTAGCGGGAGACCCCCTCGCCGCACAGATACGCAGTATTTT
TRBV19	NA	NA	TRBJ1-1	CASSITGVNTEAFF	TGTGCCAGTAGTATAACGGGGGTGAACACTGAAGCTTTCTTT
TRBV7-2	NA	NA	TRBJ2-2	CASSPEAGVTGELFF	TGTGCCAGCAGTCCAGAGGCAGGGGTAACCGGGGAGCTGTTTTTT